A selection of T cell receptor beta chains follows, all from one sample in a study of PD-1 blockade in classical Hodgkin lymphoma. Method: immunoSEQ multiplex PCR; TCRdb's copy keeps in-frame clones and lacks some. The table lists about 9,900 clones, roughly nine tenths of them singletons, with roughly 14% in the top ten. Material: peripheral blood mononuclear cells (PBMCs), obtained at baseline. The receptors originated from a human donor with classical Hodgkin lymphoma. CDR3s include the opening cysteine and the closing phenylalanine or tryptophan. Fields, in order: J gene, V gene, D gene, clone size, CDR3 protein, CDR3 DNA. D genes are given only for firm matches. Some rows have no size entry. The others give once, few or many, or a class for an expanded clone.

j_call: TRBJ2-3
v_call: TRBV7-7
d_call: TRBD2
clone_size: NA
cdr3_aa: CASSCGTSGRSSDTQYF
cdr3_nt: TGTGCTAGCAGCTGCGGGACTAGCGGGAGGTCATCAGATACGCAGTATTTT

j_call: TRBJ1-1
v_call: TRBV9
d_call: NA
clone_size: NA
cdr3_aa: CASSVLPEMVTEAFF
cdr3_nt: TGTGCCAGCAGCGTATTGCCAGAGATGGTCACTGAAGCTTTCTTT

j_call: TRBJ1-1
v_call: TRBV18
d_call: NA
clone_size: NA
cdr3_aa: CASSPPSRLSNTEAFF
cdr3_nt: TGTGCCAGCTCACCACCATCCCGACTCTCGAACACTGAAGCTTTCTTT

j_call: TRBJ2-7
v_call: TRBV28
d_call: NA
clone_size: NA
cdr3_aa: CASSLMGYEQYF
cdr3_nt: TGTGCCAGCAGTTTAATGGGGTACGAGCAGTACTTC

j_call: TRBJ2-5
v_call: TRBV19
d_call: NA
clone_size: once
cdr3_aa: CASSLNTGWQETQYF
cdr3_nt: TGTGCCAGTAGTCTTAACACAGGATGGCAAGAGACCCAGTACTTC

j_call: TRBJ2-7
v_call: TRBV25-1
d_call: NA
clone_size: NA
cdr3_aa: CASGKTGIYEQYF
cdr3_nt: TGTGCCAGCGGGAAAACAGGGATCTACGAGCAGTACTTC

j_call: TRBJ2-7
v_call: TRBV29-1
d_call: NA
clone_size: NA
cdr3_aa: CSVVFGGEPYEQYF
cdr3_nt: TGCAGCGTTGTATTCGGAGGGGAGCCCTACGAGCAGTACTTC

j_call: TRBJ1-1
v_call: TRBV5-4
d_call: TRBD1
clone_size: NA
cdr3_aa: CASSLGQGGPEAFF
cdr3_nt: TGTGCCAGCAGCCTGGGACAGGGGGGACCTGAAGCTTTCTTT

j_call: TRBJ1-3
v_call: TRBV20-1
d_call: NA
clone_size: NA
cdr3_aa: CSAPGGNTIYF
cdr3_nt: TGCAGTGCGCCGGGGGGGAACACCATATATTTT

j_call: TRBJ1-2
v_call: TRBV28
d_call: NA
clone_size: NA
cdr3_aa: CASSLRVGYGYTF
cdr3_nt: TGTGCCAGCAGTTTACGGGTCGGCTATGGCTACACCTTC

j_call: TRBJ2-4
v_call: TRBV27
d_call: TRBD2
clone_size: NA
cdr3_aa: CASSFGGGTNIQYF
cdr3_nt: TGTGCCAGCAGTTTTGGCGGGGGGACTAACATTCAGTACTTC

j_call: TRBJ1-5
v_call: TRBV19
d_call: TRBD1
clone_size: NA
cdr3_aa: CASSPRQGQNQPQHF
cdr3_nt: TGTGCCAGTAGCCCGCGACAGGGCCAAAATCAGCCCCAGCATTTT

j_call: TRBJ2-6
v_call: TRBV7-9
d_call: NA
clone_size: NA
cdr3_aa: CASSVGSTGANVLTF
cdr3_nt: TGTGCCAGCAGCGTGGGGTCGACTGGGGCCAACGTCCTGACTTTC

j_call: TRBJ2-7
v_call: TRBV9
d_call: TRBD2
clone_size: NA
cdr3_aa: CASSVAVAGVYEQYF
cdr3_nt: TGTGCCAGCAGCGTAGCTGTGGCGGGAGTCTACGAGCAGTACTTC

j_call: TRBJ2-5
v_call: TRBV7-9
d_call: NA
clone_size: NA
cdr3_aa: CASSRGQSQETQYF
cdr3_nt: TGTGCCAGCAGTCGAGGACAGAGCCAAGAGACCCAGTACTTC

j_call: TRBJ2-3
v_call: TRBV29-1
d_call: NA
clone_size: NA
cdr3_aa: CSVGAGWGDTQYF
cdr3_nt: TGCAGCGTTGGGGCAGGGTGGGGAGATACGCAGTATTTT

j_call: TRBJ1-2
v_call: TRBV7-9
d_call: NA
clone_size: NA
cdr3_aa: CASSSQGRGYGYTF
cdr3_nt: TGTGCCAGCAGCTCACAGGGTCGGGGATATGGCTACACCTTC

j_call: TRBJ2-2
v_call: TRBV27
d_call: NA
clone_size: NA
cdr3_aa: CASTPNAGLLNTGELFF
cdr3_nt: TGTGCCAGCACCCCTAACGCCGGGCTCCTCAACACCGGGGAGCTGTTTTTT

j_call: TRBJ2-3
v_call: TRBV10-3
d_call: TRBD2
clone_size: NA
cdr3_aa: CAISDGGTMKDTQYF
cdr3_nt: TGTGCCATCAGCGACGGCGGGACTATGAAAGATACGCAGTATTTT

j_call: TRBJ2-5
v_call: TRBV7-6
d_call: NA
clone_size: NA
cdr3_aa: CASSYGPNLKGETQYF
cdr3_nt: TGTGCCAGCAGCTATGGACCGAACCTTAAGGGGGAGACCCAGTACTTC

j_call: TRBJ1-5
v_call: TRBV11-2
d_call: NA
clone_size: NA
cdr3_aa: CASSLDFSQPQHF
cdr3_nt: TGTGCCAGCAGCTTAGATTTCAGTCAGCCCCAGCATTTT

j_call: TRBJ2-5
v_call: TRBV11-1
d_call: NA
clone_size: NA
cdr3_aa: CASSLKSWLRQETQYF
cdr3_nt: TGTGCCAGCAGCTTGAAGTCATGGCTAAGGCAAGAGACCCAGTACTTC

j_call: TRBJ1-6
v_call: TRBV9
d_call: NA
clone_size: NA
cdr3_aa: CASSGDSRLGSPLHF
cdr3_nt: TGTGCCAGCAGCGGTGACAGTCGTTTGGGTTCACCCCTCCACTTT

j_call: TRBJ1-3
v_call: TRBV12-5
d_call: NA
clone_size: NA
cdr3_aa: CASGPTLQRQTETGNTIYF
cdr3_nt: TGTGCTAGTGGTCCTACCCTTCAACGACAGACCGAAACTGGAAACACCATATATTTT

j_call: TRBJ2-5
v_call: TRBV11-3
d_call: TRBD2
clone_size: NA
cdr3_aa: CASSARLAGDQETQYF
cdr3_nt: TGTGCCAGCAGCGCCAGACTAGCGGGAGACCAAGAGACCCAGTACTTC

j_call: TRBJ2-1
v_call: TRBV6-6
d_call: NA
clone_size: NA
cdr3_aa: CASRPGAGNNEQFF
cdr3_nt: TGTGCCAGCAGACCCGGGGCGGGTAACAATGAGCAGTTCTTC

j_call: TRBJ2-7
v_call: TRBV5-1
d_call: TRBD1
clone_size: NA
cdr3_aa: CASESEGAFHEQYF
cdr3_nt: TGCGCCAGCGAGAGCGAGGGGGCTTTCCACGAGCAGTACTTC

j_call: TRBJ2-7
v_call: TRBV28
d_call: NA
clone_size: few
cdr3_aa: CASSPPTAYEQYF
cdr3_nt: TGTGCCAGCAGTCCCCCGACAGCCTACGAGCAGTACTTC

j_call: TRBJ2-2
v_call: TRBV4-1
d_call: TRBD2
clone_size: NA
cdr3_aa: CASSQISSGGTGELFF
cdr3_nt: TGCGCCAGCAGCCAGATTTCGAGCGGGGGCACCGGGGAGCTGTTTTTT

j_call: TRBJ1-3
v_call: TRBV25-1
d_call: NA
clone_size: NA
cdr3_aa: CASSGTWTAGNTIYF
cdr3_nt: TGTGCCAGCAGTGGGACCTGGACAGCTGGAAACACCATATATTTT

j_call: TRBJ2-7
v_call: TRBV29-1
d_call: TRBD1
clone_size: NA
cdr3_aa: CSVSQGVGEQYF
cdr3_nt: TGCAGCGTCTCGCAGGGGGTGGGCGAGCAGTACTTC

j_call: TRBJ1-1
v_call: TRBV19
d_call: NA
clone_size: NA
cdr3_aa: CASSIEGLEAFF
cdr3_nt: TGTGCCAGTAGTATAGAGGGGCTTGAAGCTTTCTTT

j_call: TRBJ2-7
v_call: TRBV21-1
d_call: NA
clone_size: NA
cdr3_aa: CASSLDRVATYEQYF
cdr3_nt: TGTGCCAGCAGCCTGGACAGGGTAGCCACCTACGAGCAGTACTTC

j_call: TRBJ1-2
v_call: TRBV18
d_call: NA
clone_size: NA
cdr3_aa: CASSPQTAPNYGYTF
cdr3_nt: TGTGCCAGCTCACCACAGACAGCTCCTAACTATGGCTACACCTTC

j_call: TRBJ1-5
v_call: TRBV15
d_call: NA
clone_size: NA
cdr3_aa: CATSRDLSDYSNQPQHF
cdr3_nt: TGTGCCACCAGCAGAGACCTTTCGGATTATAGCAATCAGCCCCAGCATTTT

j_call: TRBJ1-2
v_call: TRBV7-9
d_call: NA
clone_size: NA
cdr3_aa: CASSAQREGPRKGYTF
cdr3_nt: TGTGCCAGCAGCGCCCAACGAGAGGGTCCTCGAAAGGGCTACACCTTC

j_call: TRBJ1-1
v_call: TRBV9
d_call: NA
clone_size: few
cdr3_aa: CASSPRGSF
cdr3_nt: TGTGCCAGCAGCCCCCGGGGCTCGTTT

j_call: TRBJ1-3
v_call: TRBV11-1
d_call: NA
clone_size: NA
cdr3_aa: CASSLSAGGPGNTIYF
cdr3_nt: TGTGCCAGCAGCCTGAGCGCCGGTGGGCCTGGAAACACCATATATTTT

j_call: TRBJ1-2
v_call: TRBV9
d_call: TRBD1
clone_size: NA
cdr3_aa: CASSTSRTGEGGYTF
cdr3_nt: TGTGCCAGCAGCACTTCAAGAACAGGGGAGGGTGGCTACACCTTC

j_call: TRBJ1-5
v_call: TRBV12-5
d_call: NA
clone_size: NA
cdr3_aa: CASGSVHFQPQHF
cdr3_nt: TGTGCTAGTGGTTCCGTGCATTTTCAGCCCCAGCATTTT

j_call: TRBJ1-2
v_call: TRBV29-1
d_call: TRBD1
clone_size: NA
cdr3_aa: CSVRRDRDPQGYTF
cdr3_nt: TGCAGCGTTAGAAGGGACAGGGACCCCCAAGGCTACACCTTC

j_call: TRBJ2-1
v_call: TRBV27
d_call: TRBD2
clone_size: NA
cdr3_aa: CASSLRIAGVGSYNEQFF
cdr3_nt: TGTGCCAGCAGTTTAAGGATAGCGGGAGTGGGATCCTACAATGAGCAGTTCTTC

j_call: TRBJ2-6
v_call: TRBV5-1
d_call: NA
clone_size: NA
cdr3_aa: CASSDGTAGANVLTF
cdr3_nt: TGCGCCAGCAGCGACGGGACGGCTGGGGCCAACGTCCTGACTTTC

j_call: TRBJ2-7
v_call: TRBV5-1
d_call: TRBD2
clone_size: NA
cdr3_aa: CASSLGLAGEVGSYEQYF
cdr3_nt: TGCGCCAGCAGCCTTGGACTAGCGGGGGAAGTGGGCTCCTACGAGCAGTACTTC

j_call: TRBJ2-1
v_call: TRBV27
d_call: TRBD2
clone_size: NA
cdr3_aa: CASSIGTSGRLNEQFF
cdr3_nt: TGTGCCAGCAGTATAGGGACTAGCGGGAGGTTAAATGAGCAGTTCTTC

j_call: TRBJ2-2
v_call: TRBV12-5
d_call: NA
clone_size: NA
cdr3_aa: CASGRPRAENTGELFF
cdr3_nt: TGTGCTAGTGGTCGCCCCCGCGCGGAGAACACCGGGGAGCTGTTTTTT

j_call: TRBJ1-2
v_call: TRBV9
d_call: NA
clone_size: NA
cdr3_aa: CASSPGGVSVSNYGYTF
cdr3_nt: TGTGCCAGCAGCCCCGGGGGGGTGTCAGTTTCTAACTATGGCTACACCTTC

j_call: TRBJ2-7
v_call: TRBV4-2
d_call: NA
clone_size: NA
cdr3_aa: CASSHRQSYEQYF
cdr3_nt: TGTGCCAGCAGCCACAGACAGTCCTACGAGCAGTACTTC

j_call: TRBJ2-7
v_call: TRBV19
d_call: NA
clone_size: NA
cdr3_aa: CASSSGTTNLYEQYF
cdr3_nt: TGTGCCAGTAGCTCCGGGACGACGAACCTCTACGAGCAGTACTTC

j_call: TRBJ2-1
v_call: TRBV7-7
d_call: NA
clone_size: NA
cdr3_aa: CASSLYPSQLQFF
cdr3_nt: TGTGCTAGCAGCTTATATCCTAGCCAGTTACAGTTCTTC

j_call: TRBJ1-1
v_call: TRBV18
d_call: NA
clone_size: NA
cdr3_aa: CASSPRDTMNTEAFF
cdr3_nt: TGTGCCAGCTCACCCCGGGACACTATGAACACTGAAGCTTTCTTT

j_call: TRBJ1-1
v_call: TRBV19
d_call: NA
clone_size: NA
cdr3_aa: CASQGRHTEAFF
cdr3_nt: TGTGCCAGTCAGGGCAGGCACACTGAAGCTTTCTTT

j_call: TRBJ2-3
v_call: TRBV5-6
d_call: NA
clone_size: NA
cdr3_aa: CASSLEAGTDTQYF
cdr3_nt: TGTGCCAGCAGCTTGGAGGCAGGAACAGATACGCAGTATTTT

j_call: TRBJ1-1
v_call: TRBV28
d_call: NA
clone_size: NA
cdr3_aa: CASKTRALLGNTEAFF
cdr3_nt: TGTGCCAGCAAAACAAGGGCCCTCTTGGGGAACACTGAAGCTTTCTTT

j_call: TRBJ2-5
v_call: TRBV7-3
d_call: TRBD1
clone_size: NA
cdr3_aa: CASSLLDRGHQETQYF
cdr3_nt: TGTGCCAGCAGCTTATTGGACAGGGGGCACCAAGAGACCCAGTACTTC

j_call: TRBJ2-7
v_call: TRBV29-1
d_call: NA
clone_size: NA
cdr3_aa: CSGSWGAGGYEQYF
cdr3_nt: TGCAGCGGATCGTGGGGGGCCGGTGGATATGAGCAGTACTTC

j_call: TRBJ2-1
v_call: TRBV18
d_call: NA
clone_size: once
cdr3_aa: CASSPYPRNNEQFF
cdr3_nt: TGTGCCAGCTCACCGTACCCTCGAAACAATGAGCAGTTCTTC

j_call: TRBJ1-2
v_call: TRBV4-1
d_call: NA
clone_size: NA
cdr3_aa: CASSHPPGREGYGYTF
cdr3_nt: TGCGCCAGCAGCCACCCCCCGGGCAGGGAGGGCTATGGCTACACCTTC